The 12 T cell receptor beta chains below were found in one sample sequenced in a study of CD8 T cells in ankylosing spondylitis. A single record per CDR3 protein comes from TCRdb applying MiXCR to the 5' RACE reads. Found here are just over 350,000 distinct CDR3 sequences, approximately 22% of them singletons; the top ten hold around 14%. The sample comprised blood, either unsorted or a sorted T cell fraction (not recorded which). Source of these receptors: a male donor with ankylosing spondylitis or in good health (not recorded which).

This clonotype was recorded a few times. The J gene is TRBJ1-5, the V gene TRBV6-5; no reliable D call. There are 13 residues in the CDR3. Germline values: CDR1 MNHEY, CDR2 SVGAGI. V dropped 0 bases and J dropped 7 bases, with 7 bases sitting between them. The DNA of the CDR3 is TGTGCCAGCAGTTACTCGGAGGGACAGCCCCAGCATTTT. It translates to CASSYSEGQPQHF.

The gene calls are TRBV13 and TRBJ2-7; 9 bases agree with TRBD1. Germline CDR1 and CDR2: PRHDT and FYEKMQ (reference sequence). V was clipped by 0 bases and J by 3 bases; unmatched bases: 3. The CDR3 length is 15 residues. The DNA of the CDR3 is TGTGCCAGCAGCTTAGGCAAGACAGGGGGCTACGAGCAGTACTTC. Protein: CASSLGKTGGYEQYF.

The gene calls are TRBV30 and TRBJ1-4; D unresolved. The germline V gene encodes CDR1 GTSNPN and CDR2 SVGIG (reference sequence). Trimming left V 5 bases short and J 4 bases short, with 5 bases between. The CDR3 runs to 11 residues. CDR3 DNA sequence: TGTGCCTGGGCGGATAATGAAAAACTGTTTTTT. It is translated as CAWADNEKLFF.

This clonotype was recorded a few times. V and J are TRBV7-9 and TRBJ2-7; TRBD1 matches 9 bases. Germline V CDR1 and CDR2: SEHNR, FQNEAQ (reference sequence). With 6 bases clipped from V and 2 bases from J, the junction kept 14 bases outside the gene matches. The CDR3 consists of 17 residues. The CDR3 region is CASRGVNPGTGTYEQYF. In DNA form, the CDR3 reads TGTGCCAGCAGGGGGGTAAACCCCGGGACAGGGACCTACGAGCAGTACTTC.

CDR3 sequence: CASSLIGTGFHNEQFF. The CDR3 region has the DNA TGTGCCAGCAGTTTAATAGGGACAGGTTTCCACAATGAGCAGTTCTTC. The chain uses TRBV28 and TRBJ2-1; TRBD1 matches at 8 bases. Per the germline V gene, CDR1 is MDHEN and CDR2 is SYDVKM. The CDR3 is 16 amino acids. V lost 2 bases, J lost 5 bases, and 8 bases stayed unmatched.

This clonotype was recorded at least ten times. The V gene is TRBV5-6, the J gene TRBJ1-4; D not certain. Trimming shortened V by 4 bases and J by 8 bases, and 12 bases separated the two germline ends. This CDR3 is built from 13 residues. Germline V gene sequence: CDR1 SGHDT, CDR2 YYEEEE. Here the CDR3 DNA reads TGTGCCAGCAGCCAGCGGGGAGGGGAAAAACTGTTTTTT. It is translated as CASSQRGGEKLFF. Based on the CDR3 plus reference TRBV5-6 and TRBJ1-4, the full variable domain is DAGVTQSPTHLIKTRGQQVTLRCSPKSGHDTVSWYQQALGQGPQFIFQYYEEEERQRGNFPDRFSGHQFPNYSSELNVNALLLGDSALYLCASSQRGGEKLFFGSGTQLSVL.

This chain joins TRBV11-2 and TRBJ2-7, with 10 bases fitting TRBD2. V lost 5 bases and J lost 2; bases outside the gene matches: 9. The CDR3 loop spans 16 amino acids. Germline CDR1 and CDR2: SGHAT and FQNNGV. CDR3 in DNA: TGTGCCAGCAGCAGCGGACTAGCGGATATCCCCTACGAGCAGTACTTC. This encodes CASSSGLADIPYEQYF.

This clonotype was detected only a few times. The chain links TRBV4-1 to TRBJ1-1, with 10 bases matching TRBD1. V lost 11 bases, J lost 3 bases, and 9 bases stayed unmatched. Germline V gene sequence: CDR1 MGHRA, CDR2 YSYEKL. There are 14 residues in the CDR3. The CDR3: CAAHPGTGDTEAFF. The DNA for the CDR3 is TGCGCCGCACATCCCGGGACAGGGGACACTGAAGCTTTCTTT.

The chain joins TRBV12-3 or TRBV12-4 to TRBJ1-1; D is unresolved. The CDR3 totals 11 residues. The V and J ends lost 5 bases and 11 bases respectively, with 12 bases between them. In DNA, the CDR3 is TGTGCCAGCAGTCTCTCTAATGCGGCTTTCTTT. Protein: CASSLSNAAFF.

There are many counts of this clonotype. The chain combines TRBV9 with TRBJ2-5; 14 nucleotides align to TRBD2. V was clipped by 3 bases and J by 2 bases; unmatched bases: 6. The CDR3 sequence is 17 residues long. Germline-derived CDR1 and CDR2 are SGDLS and YYNGEE. CDR3 loop: CASSAQRLAGGQETQYF. In DNA form, the CDR3 reads TGTGCCAGCAGCGCACAAAGACTAGCGGGGGGGCAAGAGACCCAGTACTTC.

The V and J genes are TRBV12-3 or TRBV12-4 and TRBJ2-2; weak D call: TRBD1 (6 bases). The CDR3 is made up of 14 amino acids. The ends were cut back, 6 bases at V and 8 bases at J, with 16 bases in the middle. For the CDR3, the DNA is TGTGCCAGCAGACCTTGGACAGTTCCTGGGGAGCTGTTTTTT. Protein sequence: CASRPWTVPGELFF.

The genes are TRBV10-3 and TRBJ2-7; D perhaps matches TRBD1 (6 bases). The CDR3 is 12 residues long. Per germline, CDR1 ENHRY and CDR2 SYGVKD. Trimming took 8 bases from V and 6 from J, leaving 14 bases between them. The DNA of the CDR3 is TGTGCCATCGAATACCTCAGGGGCGAGCAGTACTTC. The encoded protein is CAIEYLRGEQYF.